Listed below are T cell receptor beta chains from one sample, sequenced in a study of metastatic and nonmetastatic thyroid tumors. Through MiXCR, TCRdb re-clonotyped the PCR reads. The sample lists about 20,000 clones, 11% occurring once. The sequencing sample was made of blood. The receptor set was obtained from a female donor with papillary thyroid cancer or a benign thyroid nodule (not recorded which). Some clones in this sample may be carry-over from other donors' samples. CDR3s include the opening cysteine and the closing phenylalanine or tryptophan. The D gene is left open where the match is weak. A clone size is listed for some rows: how often the clone was seen (once, few, many), or a class if it is expanded.

v_gene	j_gene	d_gene	abundance	CDR3nt	CDR3aa
TRBV7-2	TRBJ2-7	-	many	TGTGCCAGCAGCCCGGACTTCTCTTCCTACGAGCAGTACTTC	CASSPDFSSYEQYF
TRBV20-1	TRBJ2-7	TRBD1	many	TGCAGTGCTAGAGTTCGCAGGGGGCAGGGAGAGCAGTACTTC	CSARVRRGQGEQYF
TRBV4-3	TRBJ1-2	-	many	TGCGCCAGCAGCCAAACACAGGGAGTTGGCTATGGCTACACCTTC	CASSQTQGVGYGYTF
TRBV20-1	TRBJ2-3	-	many	TGCAGTGCTAGAGACTACAGGGAAGATACGCAGTATTTT	CSARDYREDTQYF
TRBV20-1	TRBJ1-2	-	-	TGCAGTGCTAGAGATTCGTTTTTTCGGCTGGTGGGCGGGGGAGATCTCTATGGCTACACCTTC	CSARDSFFRLVGGGDLYGYTF
TRBV30	TRBJ1-2	TRBD1	-	TGTGCCTGGAGGGGACAGGGGAGCTATGGCTACACCTTC	CAWRGQGSYGYTF
TRBV7-9	TRBJ2-5	-	many	TGTGCCAGCAGCTTAGTGGCAGGCGGAGAGACCCAGTACTTC	CASSLVAGGETQYF
TRBV20-1	TRBJ2-3	-	-	TGCAGCGCTAGAGTGTGGACCGCTAGCACAGATACGCAGTATTTT	CSARVWTASTDTQYF
TRBV30	TRBJ2-5	-	many	TGTGCCTGGAGTGTACTGGGGCCTCAAGAGACCCAGTACTTC	CAWSVLGPQETQYF
TRBV7-9	TRBJ1-1	-	many	TGTGCCAGCAGCCCCGGACAGTTTAACGCTGAAGCTTTCTTT	CASSPGQFNAEAFF
TRBV20-1	TRBJ1-3	TRBD1	many	TGCAGTGCTCCCCCCAGACAGGGAGCGGACACCATATATTTT	CSAPPRQGADTIYF
TRBV6-2/TRBV6-3	TRBJ2-1	TRBD2	medium-sized	TGTGCCAGCAGTTTAGCGGGAGGGACCTACAATGAGCAGTTCTTC	CASSLAGGTYNEQFF
TRBV19	TRBJ2-5	TRBD1	-	TGTGCCAGTAGTCCCAGGACAGGGTTCGGAGAGACCCAGTACTTC	CASSPRTGFGETQYF
TRBV20-1	TRBJ2-3	TRBD2	many	TGCAGTGCTAACCTAGCGGGATCAGATACGCAGTATTTT	CSANLAGSDTQYF
TRBV5-4	TRBJ2-5	TRBD2	few	TGTGCCAGCAGCGGGTGGGCGGGAGAGGCGGAGACCCAGTACTTC	CASSGWAGEAETQYF
TRBV28	TRBJ1-5	-	many	TGTGCCAGCAGTTTCTTTAGCAATCAGCCCCAGCATTTT	CASSFFSNQPQHF
TRBV6-2/TRBV6-3	TRBJ2-7	TRBD2	medium-sized	TGTGCCAGCAGTCGGACTAGCGGGAGTTCTGACGAGCAGTACTTC	CASSRTSGSSDEQYF
TRBV28	TRBJ2-2	-	large	TGTGCCAGCAGTGCCGTACAGGTCGCCGGGGAGCTGTTTTTT	CASSAVQVAGELFF
TRBV27	TRBJ1-5	TRBD1	medium-sized	TGTGCCACCCAGGACAGGGAGACTCAGCCCCAGCATTTT	CATQDRETQPQHF
TRBV30	TRBJ2-7	-	many	TGTGCCTGGAGTGTGGGGGTCTCCTACGAGCAGTACTTC	CAWSVGVSYEQYF
TRBV30	TRBJ2-1	-	many	TGTGCCTGGAAGGCCGGGACCGGTAGGAATGAGCAGTTCTTC	CAWKAGTGRNEQFF
TRBV4-1	TRBJ2-1	TRBD2	many	TGCGCCAGCAGCCAAGAGGAGTCCCTCGCGGGAGTGGGCTACAATGAGCAGTTCTTC	CASSQEESLAGVGYNEQFF
TRBV7-2	TRBJ2-3	-	many	TGTGCCAGCAGCTTACCACCAGATACGCAGTATTTT	CASSLPPDTQYF
TRBV27	TRBJ2-1	-	medium-sized	TGTGCCAGCAGTTCGACTGCGGCCGAGCAGTTCTTC	CASSSTAAEQFF
TRBV5-6	TRBJ2-7	-	many	TGTGCCAGCAGCTTTATGCAGTCCTACGAGCAGTACTTC	CASSFMQSYEQYF
TRBV6-4	TRBJ1-2	TRBD1	medium-sized	TGTGCCAGCAGTGTCGGGGCAGGGGGCGGCTATGGCTACACCTTC	CASSVGAGGGYGYTF
TRBV6-1	TRBJ2-3	TRBD1	medium-sized	TGTGCCAGCAGTCCCGACCGGGACAGGGATGCAGATACGCAGTATTTT	CASSPDRDRDADTQYF
TRBV2	TRBJ2-7	-	many	TGTGCCAGCAGTAGGACCCCCTACGAGCAGTACTTC	CASSRTPYEQYF
TRBV6-1	TRBJ2-1	TRBD2	medium-sized	TGTGCCAGCAGTCGGGGACTAGCGGGGAGGGAGCAGTTCTTC	CASSRGLAGREQFF
TRBV25-1	TRBJ2-5	TRBD1	many	TGTGCCAGCAGTGAACCGGGACAGGCCCAAGAGACCCAGTACTTC	CASSEPGQAQETQYF
TRBV3-1	TRBJ1-1	TRBD1	many	TGTGCCAGCAGCCAGGACAGGGAATTCGCGTTGGCTTTCTTT	CASSQDREFALAFF
TRBV28	TRBJ2-7	-	medium-sized	TGTGCCAGCAGTAGGGGAATAGAGGCCGAGCAGTACTTC	CASSRGIEAEQYF
TRBV6-1	TRBJ2-1	TRBD1	medium-sized	TGTGCCGAGTCCAGGGGGACGGTCAATGAGCAGTTCTTC	CAESRGTVNEQFF
TRBV2	TRBJ2-1	TRBD1	many	TGTGCCAGCAGTGAAGGTGGACAGGGGTTATTGGAGCAGTTCTTC	CASSEGGQGLLEQFF
TRBV3-1	TRBJ2-7	TRBD1	many	TGTGCCAGCAGCCAACAGGGGGACTCCTACGAGCAGTACTTC	CASSQQGDSYEQYF
TRBV2	TRBJ2-3	-	-	TGTGCCACCCAGCGAGGGGAGAGAGATACGCAGTATTTT	CATQRGERDTQYF
TRBV7-3	TRBJ2-4	-	-	TGTGCCAGCAGCTTAGTAACCGGGACAGCCAAAAACATTCAGTACTTC	CASSLVTGTAKNIQYF
TRBV20-1	TRBJ1-1	-	many	TGCAGTGCTCCGCCGTTGTTGGGGGACACTGAAGCTTTCTTT	CSAPPLLGDTEAFF
TRBV6-1	TRBJ2-6	-	-	TGTGCCAGCAGTGGGACAGTCTGCTCTGGGGCCAACGTCCTGACTTTC	CASSGTVCSGANVLTF
TRBV6-1	TRBJ1-3	-	few	TGTGCCAGCAGCGAGGACGGGAACTCTGGAAACACCATATATTTT	CASSEDGNSGNTIYF
TRBV20-1	TRBJ2-5	-	-	TGCAGTGCTAGAAGCTCAGCGGGCTCCATAGGGGAGACCCAGTACTTC	CSARSSAGSIGETQYF
TRBV13	TRBJ2-7	-	many	TGTGCCAGCAGCTTAGGCCTCAGTTTGAACGAGCAGTACTTC	CASSLGLSLNEQYF
TRBV28	TRBJ1-1	TRBD1	few	TGTGCCAGCAGTAGACCAGGGGGTCCGAACACTGAAGCTTTCTTT	CASSRPGGPNTEAFF
TRBV6-2/TRBV6-3	TRBJ2-3	TRBD2	medium-sized	TGTGCCAGCAGTTTACCGGCGGGAGCGGGAACAGATACGCAGTATTTT	CASSLPAGAGTDTQYF
TRBV19	TRBJ2-7	TRBD1	many	TGTGCCAGTAGTATAGAGGCCGGGACAGTTTACGAGCAGTACTTC	CASSIEAGTVYEQYF
TRBV7-6	TRBJ2-3	TRBD2	many	TGTGCCAGCAGCCTAGCGGGAGTAACAGATACGCAGTATTTT	CASSLAGVTDTQYF
TRBV6-5	TRBJ2-5	-	many	TGTGCCAGCAGTTACAACAGCCAAGAGACCCAGTACTTC	CASSYNSQETQYF
TRBV6-1	TRBJ2-7	-	few	TGTGCCAGCAGTTTGGGCCGATGGGGCGAGCAGTACTTC	CASSLGRWGEQYF
TRBV6-1	TRBJ1-5	-	many	TGTGCCAGCGGGGGGGGGGACAATCAGCCCCAGCATTTT	CASGGGDNQPQHF
TRBV19	TRBJ2-2	TRBD2	many	TGTGCCAGTAGTATAGTGGGACTAGCCCGGGTTGGGGCCGGGGAGCTGTTTTTT	CASSIVGLARVGAGELFF
TRBV6-2/TRBV6-3	TRBJ1-1	TRBD1	many	TGTGCCAGCAGTGACAGGGAGAACACTGAAGCTTTCTTT	CASSDRENTEAFF
TRBV6-2/TRBV6-3	TRBJ2-3	TRBD2	medium-sized	TGTGCCAGCAGCCCGACTAGCGGGAGTGCCCCAGATACGCAGTATTTT	CASSPTSGSAPDTQYF
TRBV28	TRBJ2-7	TRBD2	many	TGTGCCAGCAGTCCTAGCGGGAGGTCCGAGCAGTACTTC	CASSPSGRSEQYF
TRBV30	TRBJ2-7	-	many	TGTGCCTGGAGTGTTCTGTTGAGCTCCTACGAGCAGTACTTC	CAWSVLLSSYEQYF
TRBV7-2	TRBJ2-5	-	many	TGTGCCAGCAGCTTAGAGGGGTTCCAAGAGACCCAGTACTTC	CASSLEGFQETQYF
TRBV11-3	TRBJ2-7	TRBD2	many	TGTGCCAGCAGCTTAGGACTAGCGGGAGACGACGAGCAGTACTTC	CASSLGLAGDDEQYF
TRBV12-3/TRBV12-4	TRBJ2-7	TRBD2	medium-sized	TGTGCCAGCAGTTGGACTAGCGGGAGGGCCGAGCAGTACTTC	CASSWTSGRAEQYF
TRBV9	TRBJ1-2	-	-	TGTGCCAGCAGCGTAGTCACTACCGGCGGAACTGGCTACACCTTC	CASSVVTTGGTGYTF
TRBV20-1	TRBJ2-7	-	many	TGCAGTGCTCCGTCTAGCCAAACGATTTACGAGCAGTACTTC	CSAPSSQTIYEQYF
TRBV27	TRBJ2-7	-	medium-sized	TGTGCCAGCAGTTTATCGATTGAGCGGACCTACGAGCAGTACTTC	CASSLSIERTYEQYF